This is a list of T cell receptor beta chains from one sample in a study of shared clonotypes between healthy human individuals. Method: immunoSEQ multiplex PCR; TCRdb's copy keeps in-frame clones and lacks some. The sample includes nearly 1,000,000 clones, over 60% seen only once; the top ten take roughly 1.5%. Input material: memory CD4+ T cells sorted from blood. The receptors here all came from a man aged 18 to 30 in good health. Each CDR3 is given with its conserved first and last residue. A D gene is named only where the DNA matches it firmly. For some rows the clone size is stated as once, few or many, or as a class when expanded; others skip it.

TRBD1 | . | TRBJ2-7 | TRBV4-3 | CASSQTWTGFNEQYF | TGCGCCAGCAGCCAAACCTGGACAGGGTTCAACGAGCAGTACTTC
TRBD2 | . | TRBJ2-3 | TRBV6-1 | CASSGNSGARTDTQYF | TGTGCCAGCAGTGGAAATAGCGGGGCCCGCACAGATACGCAGTATTTT
TRBD1 | . | TRBJ2-4 | TRBV30 | CAWSVWDRENSIQYF | TGTGCCTGGAGTGTATGGGACAGGGAAAACTCCATTCAGTACTTC
TRBD2 | . | TRBJ2-7 | TRBV7-9 | CASSLERGAYEQYF | TGTGCCAGCAGCTTAGAGCGGGGAGCCTACGAGCAGTACTTC
. | once | TRBJ2-7 | TRBV2 | CASRVDSIRTYEQYF | TGTGCCAGCAGAGTGGACAGCATTCGAACCTACGAGCAGTACTTC
. | . | TRBJ2-5 | TRBV13 | CASSRADKKQETQYF | TGTGCCAGCAGCCGCGCCGACAAGAAACAAGAGACCCAGTACTTC
TRBD1 | . | TRBJ2-7 | TRBV7-2 | CASSVGTGSFYEQYF | TGTGCCAGCAGCGTAGGGACAGGTTCCTTTTACGAGCAGTACTTC
. | . | TRBJ1-1 | TRBV6-1 | CASSESGWTEAFF | TGTGCCAGCAGTGAAAGCGGATGGACTGAAGCTTTCTTT
. | . | TRBJ1-1 | TRBV2 | CATKYSSTEAFF | TGTGCCACCAAATACAGCTCCACTGAAGCTTTCTTT
. | . | TRBJ2-5 | TRBV7-9 | CASSPSGTWGQETQYF | TGTGCCAGCAGCCCGTCAGGGACTTGGGGGCAAGAGACCCAGTACTTC
. | . | TRBJ1-4 | TRBV6-1 | CASSARGTNEKLFF | TGTGCCAGCAGTGCAAGGGGAACTAATGAAAAACTGTTTTTT